This TCR beta chain was recovered during a study of early T cells in non-severe SARS-CoV-2 infection. Across the whole study: Unpaired chains resulted from sequencing bulk RNA of unsorted whole blood.

Germline V CDR1 and CDR2: DFQATT, SNEGSKA (reference sequence). V was clipped by 4 bases and J by 5 bases; unmatched bases: 11. This CDR3 comprises 14 residues. Study-level results: Matching with VDJdb favored anti-spike CD8 responses (missing private and CD4 specificities).

This clonotype was observed a few times. Its cognate antigen is unknown. Individual cDNA molecules were tagged with unique molecular identifiers. TCRdb redid the calling of the 5' RACE reads with MiXCR, one entry per CDR3 protein. Among some 88,000 distinct CDR3 sequences listed, over 15% were seen once. The source material was whole blood, sampled at baseline. This clonotype was obtained from an adult who was a healthcare worker with PCR-confirmed SARS-CoV-2 infection or an uninfected control (not recorded which). The chain uses TRBV20-1 and TRBJ2-7; 7 positions match TRBD1. The CDR3 region is CSATRDRVAHEQYF. As DNA, the CDR3 is TGCAGTGCTACAAGAGACAGGGTGGCCCACGAGCAGTACTTC.